This TCR beta chain was sequenced in a study of shared clonotypes between healthy human individuals. Study-level points and caveats: Estimated clonotype richness was generally higher in naive than memory subsets.

The V gene lost 3 bases and the J gene lost 2 bases, with 14 bases spanning the gap. From germline, CDR1 is MNHNS and CDR2 SASEGT. This CDR3 region has 15 residues. Each of the donors was a healthy adult who was HIV-negative and had not had a recent acute infection or vaccination. Every donor was a Caucasian adult from Nashville, Tennessee. Assay: immunoSEQ multiplex PCR; the TCRdb copy retains only in-frame clones and omits some. The sample holds 950,000 to 1,100,000 clones, around 82% seen once. About this clone: Its antigen is as yet unknown.

The source material was memory CD4+ T cells from PBMCs. The subset was: CD45RA-negative fraction. This chain links TRBV6-1 with TRBJ2-7; D ambiguous. The sequence came from a man between 18 and 35 years old in good health. Some clones in this sample may be carry-over from other donors' samples. The CDR3 is CASSDISLKAYEQYF. The CDR3, as DNA: TGTGCCAGCAGTGATATCTCCCTAAAGGCCTACGAGCAGTACTTC.